A single sample gave rise to the 7 T cell receptor beta chains below, sequenced in a study of sequential checkpoint blockade in melanoma. Clones were sequenced by immunoSEQ multiplex PCR, and TCRdb holds only the in-frame ones, with some missing. The data contain 13,000 or so clones, less than 75% of them seen just once; the ten biggest clones take up 20% to 25%. The treatment here: randomized to nivolumab then ipilimumab (arm A) or the reverse (arm B). The sequencing used CD8+ T cells sorted from blood (inferred from file names), collected from a patient given nivolumab and ipilimumab in sequence. These receptors came from a human donor with melanoma.

By proportion, this clone is medium-sized. V and J are TRBV9 and TRBJ2-2; possible D gene TRBD1, 5 bases. Per germline, CDR1 SGDLS and CDR2 YYNGEE. Between the trimmed V and J ends, which lost 0 bases and 4 bases, there was a span of 10 bases. The CDR3 is 15 residues long. The CDR3 DNA follows: TGTGCCAGCAGCGTAGCTACAGGTCTCACCGGGGAGCTGTTTTTT. It is translated as CASSVATGLTGELFF.

The rearrangement uses TRBV6-5 and TRBJ1-1, with D perhaps matching TRBD1 (5 bases). The germline CDR1 and CDR2 sequences are MNHEY and SVGAGI. This CDR3 spans 12 amino acids. V gave up 2 bases and J gave up 11 bases, with 12 bases separating them. This CDR3 is CASSYGGLGAFF. As DNA, the CDR3 is TGTGCCAGCAGTTACGGGGGGTTGGGCGCTTTCTTT.

This clone was counted only a few times. The genes are TRBV10-3 and TRBJ2-3; 7 bases match TRBD1. Trimming at V came to 3 bases and at J to 3 bases, leaving 3 bases not matched to a gene. Germline V gene lookup returns CDR1 ENHRY and CDR2 SYGVKD. The CDR3 runs to 14 residues. CDR3 DNA sequence: TGTGCCATCAGTGACAGGGGGAGTACAGATACGCAGTATTTT. As protein: CAISDRGSTDTQYF.

This clone was found a few times. The CDR3 loop is CASSRSRDRANEKLFF. In DNA, the CDR3 is TGCGCCAGCAGCCGATCCCGGGACAGGGCTAATGAAAAACTGTTTTTT. The chain recombines TRBV4-3 with TRBJ1-4; TRBD1 aligns across 9 bases. CDR3 length equals 16 residues. Germline CDR1 is LGHNA and CDR2 is YSLEER. The J segment lost 3 bases and the V segment lost 4 bases, leaving 6 bases of the junction unmatched.

The chain employs TRBV5-3 and TRBJ1-4; a possible D gene is TRBD1 (6 bases). TRBV5-3 is classed as an ORF, of uncertain function. Trimming left V 5 bases short and J 11 bases short, with 16 bases between. The length of the CDR3 is 13 residues. The CDR3 coding sequence is TGTGCCAGAAGATTCGACAGGAGGCTGAAACTGTTTTTT. Amino acids: CARRFDRRLKLFF.

The chain has TRBV7-2 and TRBJ2-5; possible D gene TRBD1, 5 bases. The J call could be wrong; TRBJ2-7 is a better fit for the DNA end. This CDR3 region has 12 residues. Germline V CDR1 and CDR2: SGHTA, FQGNSA. The DNA of the CDR3 is TGTGCCAGCAGCAAAGGGGCCTACGAGCAGTACTTC. Protein product: CASSKGAYEQYF.

This chain links TRBV2 with TRBJ1-1; D gene uncertain. V lost 7 bases to trimming and J lost 2 bases, with 8 bases between them. Germline CDR1 is SNHLY and CDR2 is FYNNEI. The CDR3 is 12 residues long. The CDR3 spells CASIRSNTEAFF. The CDR3, as DNA: TGTGCCAGCATCAGGTCCAACACTGAAGCTTTCTTT.